These 10 T cell receptor beta chains came from one sample sequenced in a study of blood T cells in healthy people across ages. Through a sample-barcoded 5' primer and a J-beta primer mix, a second PCR was run for roughly 6 to 12 cycles. TCRdb re-analysed the 5' RACE reads in MiXCR, keeping a single row per CDR3 protein. This sample has hundreds of thousands of distinct CDR3 sequences, with roughly 20% found just once. What was sequenced was blood. The source is a man between 65 and 79 years old in good health.

This chain joins TRBV20-1 and TRBJ2-5, with D possibly called TRBD1 or TRBD2 (5 bases each). The CDR3 is 13 residues long. Trimming removed 6 bases at V and 1 base at J, with 12 bases between. The germline CDR1 and CDR2 sequences are DFQATT and SNEGSKA (reference sequence). The CDR3 reads CSARGTPQETQYF. The CDR3 coding sequence is TGCAGTGCCCGAGGGACGCCCCAAGAGACCCAGTACTTC.

The rearrangement uses TRBV5-1 and TRBJ1-1; the match to TRBD1 covers 7 bases. The length of the CDR3 is 15 residues. V gave up 3 bases and J gave up 0 bases; unmatched junction bases: 5. Germline V gene lookup returns CDR1 SGHRS and CDR2 YFSETQ. The CDR3, as DNA: TGCGCCAGCAGCTGGGGGGACAGCATGAACACTGAAGCTTTCTTT. Residues: CASSWGDSMNTEAFF.

A few counts support this clonotype. This rearrangement joins TRBV27 to TRBJ2-5; D not resolved. Germline lookup yields CDR1 MNHEY and CDR2 SMNVEV (reference sequence). V was cut by 6 bases and J by 3 bases, with 11 bases left in between. CDR3 length: 13 residues. The DNA for the CDR3 is TGTGCCAGCAGACCACTCACAAAAGAGACCCAGTACTTC. Translated, it gives CASRPLTKETQYF.

The chain links TRBV25-1 to TRBJ1-2; TRBD1 matches at 9 bases. The germline CDR1 and CDR2 sequences are MGHDK and SYGVNS. The CDR3 spans 14 residues. V trimming: 6 bases; J trimming: 4 bases; junction bases outside the gene matches: 6. The CDR3 DNA reads TGTGCCAGCAGCCAACAGGGGGCAGGCTATGGCTACACCTTC. Protein: CASSQQGAGYGYTF.

The chain joins TRBV7-2 to TRBJ2-7; 9 bases are a match to TRBD2. Looked up from germline, CDR1 is SGHTA and CDR2 is FQGNSA. The J segment lost 5 bases and the V segment lost 2 bases, leaving 7 bases of the junction unmatched. The CDR3 runs to 15 residues. CDR3 region: CASSLRGRALDEQYF. As DNA, the CDR3 is TGTGCCAGCAGCTTACGCGGGAGGGCCCTTGACGAGCAGTACTTC.

The chain recombines TRBV5-8 with TRBJ1-1; weak D call: TRBD1 (6 bases). The CDR3 totals 16 residues. From germline, CDR1 is SGHTS and CDR2 YDEGEE. The germline V and J ends were trimmed by 4 bases and 1 base, with 17 bases remaining between them. The CDR3 sequence is CASSGGRGRKNTEAFF. Written as DNA, the CDR3 is TGTGCCAGCAGCGGGGGGAGGGGGAGGAAGAACACTGAAGCTTTCTTT.

This clonotype was seen only a few times. J is TRBJ2-5 and V is TRBV28, with D uncertain. CDR3 length: 16 amino acids. With 6 bases removed from V and 2 bases from J, the gap between germline ends came to 19 bases. Looked up from germline, CDR1 is MDHEN and CDR2 is SYDVKM. For the CDR3, the DNA is TGTGCCAGCAGCTCAGCTGGGCTTGGCGAGCAAGAGACCCAGTACTTC. Translated, it gives CASSSAGLGEQETQYF. Combining the CDR3 with reference TRBV28 and TRBJ2-5 gives the whole variable domain DVKVTQSSRYLVKRTGEKVFLECVQDMDHENMFWYRQDPGLGLRLIYFSYDVKMKEKGDIPEGYSVSREKKERFSLILESASTNQTSMYLCASSSAGLGEQETQYFGPGTRLLVL.

The table lists this clonotype with a few counts. The rearrangement joins TRBV7-2 to TRBJ2-5; 8 nucleotides align to TRBD2. Germline values: CDR1 SGHTA, CDR2 FQGNSA. Germline trimming cut 4 bases from V and 4 bases from J; bases unmatched to any gene: 11. CDR3 size: 16 residues. DNA of the CDR3: TGTGCCAGCAGCTCCTTCCCGGGACTAGGTCGAGAGACCCAGTACTTC. It is translated as CASSSFPGLGRETQYF.

A few counts support this clonotype. J is TRBJ2-7 and V is TRBV4-3; the match to TRBD1 covers 8 bases. After removal of 3 bases from V and 5 bases from J, the junction contained 6 bases not matched to a gene. Per the germline V gene, CDR1 is LGHNA and CDR2 is YSLEER. The CDR3 consists of 14 residues. CDR3 sequence (DNA): TGCGCCAGCAGCCAGAGAATGACAGGGGACGAGCAGTACTTC. Its protein is CASSQRMTGDEQYF.

This chain uses TRBV20-1 with TRBJ1-5; D remains ambiguous. The germline V gene has CDR1 DFQATT and CDR2 SNEGSKA (reference sequence). V was cut by 5 bases and J by 9 bases, with 5 bases left in between. The CDR3 sequence is 9 residues long. CDR3 bases: TGCAGTGCTGGGCTGCCCCAGCATTTT. Translated, it gives CSAGLPQHF.